The entry below describes one T cell receptor beta chain. Sequenced by immunoSEQ multiplex PCR; TCRdb stores in-frame clones only, minus some. Of about 100,000 clones in the sample, 70% to 90% were seen once. These data originate in a study of control samples from healthy donors and cancer patients. This CDR3 spans 15 amino acids. V dropped 2 bases and J dropped 4 bases, with 14 bases sitting between them. In germline, CDR1 is SEHNR, CDR2 FQNEAQ (reference sequence). The sequenced sample consisted of blood. The gene calls are TRBV7-9 and TRBJ2-5; D unresolved. This clonotype originated in a man younger than 45 in good health. This CDR3 reads CASSLRTVHGETQYF. CDR3 in DNA: TGTGCCAGCAGCTTACGTACGGTCCACGGAGAGACCCAGTACTTC. The full variable domain, with the rest looked up from reference TRBV7-9 and TRBJ2-5, is DTGVSQNPRHKITKRGQNVTFRCDPISEHNRLYWYRQTLGQGPEFLTYFQNEAQLEKSRLLSDRFSAERPKGSFSTLEIQRTEQGDSAMYLCASSLRTVHGETQYFGPGTRLLVL.